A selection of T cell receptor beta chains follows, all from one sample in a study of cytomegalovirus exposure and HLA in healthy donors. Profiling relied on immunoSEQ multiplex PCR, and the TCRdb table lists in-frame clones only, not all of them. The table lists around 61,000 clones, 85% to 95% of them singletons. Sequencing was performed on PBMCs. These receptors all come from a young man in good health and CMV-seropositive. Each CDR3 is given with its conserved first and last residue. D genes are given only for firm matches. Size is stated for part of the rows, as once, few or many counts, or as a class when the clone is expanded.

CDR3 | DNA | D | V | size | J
CASSTDISLYEQYF | TGTGCCAGCTCAACGGACATTAGCCTCTACGAGCAGTACTTC | . | TRBV18 | . | TRBJ2-7
CASSLVDGSLQYF | TGTGCCAGCAGCTTAGTGGACGGGAGTCTCCAGTACTTC | . | TRBV7-2 | few | TRBJ2-5
CASSLGQGDTGELFF | TGCGCCAGCAGCTTGGGACAGGGAGACACCGGGGAGCTGTTTTTT | TRBD1 | TRBV5-1 | . | TRBJ2-2
CASTGTGSGYTF | TGTGCCAGCACCGGGACAGGGTCTGGCTACACCTTC | TRBD1 | TRBV27 | . | TRBJ1-2
CASSPLGGQETQYF | TGTGCCAGCAGTCCCTTGGGAGGACAAGAGACCCAGTACTTC | . | TRBV27 | . | TRBJ2-5
CASTPGPIGGTEAFF | TGTGCCAGCACCCCGGGGCCCATTGGGGGGACTGAAGCTTTCTTT | . | TRBV6-1 | . | TRBJ1-1
CASSPNPLGPPLTDTQYF | TGCGCCAGCAGCCCCAACCCCCTAGGTCCCCCGTTAACAGATACGCAGTATTTT | . | TRBV5-1 | . | TRBJ2-3
CASSEGTSARAGELFF | TGCGCCAGCAGCGAAGGGACTAGCGCCCGGGCCGGGGAGCTGTTTTTT | TRBD2 | TRBV5-1 | . | TRBJ2-2
CASSLGTGSGREQFF | TGTGCCAGCAGCTTAGGGACAGGGTCAGGGAGGGAGCAGTTCTTC | TRBD1 | TRBV11-2 | . | TRBJ2-1
CASRRSGMFFNEQFF | TGTGCCAGCAGGCGAAGCGGGATGTTCTTCAATGAGCAGTTCTTC | TRBD2 | TRBV7-2 | . | TRBJ2-1
CASSSGTSGRWERGQFF | TGCGCCAGCAGCAGCGGGACTAGCGGGAGGTGGGAGCGTGGGCAGTTCTTC | TRBD2 | TRBV5-1 | . | TRBJ2-1
CASRLAGGPYEQYF | TGTGCCAGCCGACTAGCGGGAGGGCCCTACGAGCAGTACTTC | TRBD2 | TRBV27 | . | TRBJ2-7
CASSTTGPYEQYF | TGTGCCAGTAGTACGACAGGTCCCTACGAGCAGTACTTC | . | TRBV19 | . | TRBJ2-7
CAWGAGGFAYEQYF | TGTGCCTGGGGGGCGGGGGGATTTGCCTACGAGCAGTACTTC | TRBD2 | TRBV30 | . | TRBJ2-7
CASSLETGTGLADTQYF | TGCGCCAGCAGCTTGGAGACAGGGACAGGGCTCGCAGATACGCAGTATTTT | TRBD1 | TRBV5-1 | . | TRBJ2-3
CASSQDRLAENIQYF | TGTGCCAGCAGCCAAGATCGTCTAGCGGAAAACATTCAGTACTTC | TRBD2 | TRBV14 | . | TRBJ2-4
CATSTFASVSYEQYF | TGTGCCACCAGCACCTTTGCTAGCGTGTCCTACGAGCAGTACTTC | . | TRBV15 | once | TRBJ2-7
CASSGLAEYEQYF | TGTGCCAGCAGTGGTCTAGCGGAGTACGAGCAGTACTTC | TRBD2 | TRBV2 | . | TRBJ2-7
CATSRGRSGHGETQYF | TGTGCCACCAGCAGAGGAAGGTCAGGGCACGGAGAGACCCAGTACTTC | . | TRBV15 | . | TRBJ2-5
CSVASGYEQYF | TGCAGTGTCGCTAGCGGGTATGAGCAGTACTTC | TRBD2 | TRBV20-1 | . | TRBJ2-7
CASSIEGGSPKNIQYF | TGTGCCAGCAGTATTGAGGGGGGGAGTCCCAAAAACATTCAGTACTTC | . | TRBV2 | . | TRBJ2-4
CASSPRTSGNGNEQFF | TGTGCCAGTAGTCCCCGGACTAGCGGGAATGGTAATGAGCAGTTCTTC | TRBD2 | TRBV19 | . | TRBJ2-1
CASSPQQGETQYF | TGTGCCAGCTCACCACAACAGGGAGAGACCCAGTACTTC | . | TRBV18 | . | TRBJ2-5
CASSLATGVSYNEQFF | TGTGCCAGCAGCTTAGCGACCGGGGTGTCCTACAATGAGCAGTTCTTC | . | TRBV7-6 | . | TRBJ2-1
CAIPGAPYKNEQFF | TGTGCCATCCCAGGGGCGCCCTACAAGAATGAGCAGTTCTTC | . | TRBV28 | . | TRBJ2-1
CASSIGTGSETQYF | TGTGCCAGCAGTATCGGGACAGGAAGTGAGACCCAGTACTTC | TRBD1 | TRBV27 | . | TRBJ2-5
CASSSGGLTGLQETQYF | TGCGCCAGCAGCTCCGGTGGCCTCACAGGGCTCCAAGAGACCCAGTACTTC | . | TRBV5-1 | . | TRBJ2-5
CASSARGAGGYEQYF | TGTGCCAGCTCAGCACGGGGGGCAGGGGGCTACGAGCAGTACTTC | . | TRBV18 | once | TRBJ2-7
CASRGAGGLSYEQYF | TGTGCCAGCAGGGGAGCGGGAGGCCTCTCCTACGAGCAGTACTTC | TRBD2 | TRBV2 | . | TRBJ2-7
CASSQEDRGSYNEQFF | TGTGCCAGCAGCCAAGAGGACAGGGGCTCCTACAATGAGCAGTTCTTC | TRBD1 | TRBV14 | . | TRBJ2-1
CASSLGMDGGTQYF | TGTGCCAGCAGCTTGGGTATGGATGGAGGGACCCAGTACTTC | . | TRBV5-8 | . | TRBJ2-5
CASSLALGTGNTIYF | TGTGCCAGCAGCTTAGCGCTGGGCACCGGAAACACCATATATTTT | . | TRBV7-8 | . | TRBJ1-3
CASSLTSGRAGEQFF | TGTGCCAGCAGCTTAACTAGCGGGAGGGCGGGTGAGCAGTTCTTC | TRBD2 | TRBV7-9 | . | TRBJ2-1
CASSPTGGRGEKLFF | TGTGCCAGCAGCCCAACAGGGGGGAGAGGGGAAAAACTGTTTTTT | TRBD1 | TRBV27 | . | TRBJ1-4
CASSPQRQSNYGYTF | TGTGCCAGCAGCCCCCAAAGACAGTCTAACTATGGCTACACCTTC | . | TRBV5-4 | . | TRBJ1-2
CASSIVAGKAGELFF | TGTGCCAGTAGTATAGTTGCAGGGAAGGCCGGGGAGCTGTTTTTT | . | TRBV19 | . | TRBJ2-2
CASSPQRDRVQLQYF | TGTGCCAGCTCACCACAGAGGGACAGGGTCCAGTTGCAGTACTTC | TRBD1 | TRBV18 | . | TRBJ2-7
CASSPRGTSGYTF | TGTGCCAGCTCCCCTAGGGGCACGAGTGGCTACACCTTC | . | TRBV14 | . | TRBJ1-2
CAWVRGGTDTQYF | TGTGCCTGGGTCAGGGGGGGCACAGATACGCAGTATTTT | . | TRBV30 | . | TRBJ2-3
CASSLVAVGGSSYEQYF | TGTGCCAGCAGCCTAGTGGCAGTCGGAGGTAGCTCCTACGAGCAGTACTTC | . | TRBV28 | few | TRBJ2-7
CASSSYRVQETQYF | TGTGCCAGCAGTTCCTACAGGGTCCAAGAGACCCAGTACTTC | . | TRBV2 | . | TRBJ2-5
CASRGRTLAVSGYTF | TGTGCCAGCAGGGGCAGGACATTGGCCGTTAGTGGCTACACCTTC | . | TRBV28 | . | TRBJ1-2
CATCDSYSYEQYF | TGTGCCACCTGCGACAGCTACTCCTACGAGCAGTACTTC | . | TRBV15 | . | TRBJ2-7
CASSEYRQGRDEQFF | TGCGCCAGCAGTGAATACCGACAGGGACGGGATGAGCAGTTCTTC | TRBD1 | TRBV10-1 | . | TRBJ2-1
CASRRRGNTIYF | TGTGCCAGTAGACGGAGGGGAAACACCATATATTTT | . | TRBV19 | . | TRBJ1-3
CASSPTVSYEQYF | TGTGCCAGCAGTCCAACAGTATCCTACGAGCAGTACTTC | . | TRBV27 | few | TRBJ2-7
CASSESSRDSAEQYF | TGCGCCAGCAGTGAGTCTAGCCGAGACAGCGCCGAGCAGTACTTC | . | TRBV10-1 | . | TRBJ2-7
CAITAQLIQNEQFF | TGTGCCATCACTGCTCAATTGATACAAAATGAGCAGTTCTTC | . | TRBV10-3 | . | TRBJ2-1
CASSPGTQSYEQYF | TGTGCCAGCTCACCCGGGACACAGTCCTACGAGCAGTACTTC | . | TRBV18 | once | TRBJ2-7
CASSDSSLANSSYEQYF | TGTGCCAGCAGTGACTCGTCTTTGGCAAACAGCTCCTACGAGCAGTACTTC | . | TRBV6-4 | once | TRBJ2-7
CASSQEPQRRGTGELFF | TGTGCCAGCAGCCAAGAACCCCAGCGCCGTGGCACCGGGGAGCTGTTTTTT | . | TRBV4-2 | . | TRBJ2-2